A single sample gave rise to the 3 T cell receptor beta chains below, sequenced in a study of shared clonotypes between healthy human individuals. CD45RO-negative cells were positively selected for CCR7, leaving out terminally differentiated effector memory CD45RA+ cells. Repertoires were generated with immunoSEQ multiplex PCR, while TCRdb's copy carries only in-frame clones and drops some. This table has about 1,900,000 clones, approximately 94% appearing once. What was sequenced was naive CD8+ T cells sorted from blood. The source is a man aged 18 to 29 in good health.

The chain couples TRBV4-1 to TRBJ2-1; TRBD1 might be the D (5 bases). The germline V and J ends were trimmed by 2 bases and 3 bases, with 11 bases remaining between them. CDR1 MGHRA and CDR2 YSYEKL come from the germline V gene. This CDR3 comprises 15 residues. The CDR3 sequence is CASSQRKGDYNEQFF. The CDR3 coding sequence is TGCGCCAGCAGCCAACGTAAAGGGGACTACAATGAGCAGTTCTTC.

The DNA of the CDR3 is TGTGCCAGCAGCGTCATTAGCGGGGGGGAAGATACGCAGTATTTT. Its protein product is CASSVISGGEDTQYF. The chain employs TRBV9 and TRBJ2-3, with 11 bases matching TRBD2. Unmatched junction bases numbered 4, after V lost 2 bases and J lost 5 bases. Germline V gives CDR1 SGDLS, CDR2 YYNGEE. This CDR3 is built from 15 residues.

The rearrangement joins TRBV14 to TRBJ2-1; 15 bases map to TRBD2. This CDR3 comprises 15 residues. CDR1 and CDR2 from the germline V gene are SGHDN and FVKESK. The junction had 6 bases not matched to a gene; V was cut back by 10 bases and J by 5 bases. Here the CDR3 DNA reads TGTGCCACCGGACTAGCGGGAGGGCCCCACAATGAGCAGTTCTTC. The encoded protein is CATGLAGGPHNEQFF.